The 8 T cell receptor beta chains below come from one sample, sequenced in a study of CD8 T cells in Susac syndrome. Random-hexamer reverse transcription was applied to roughly 0.5 to 1 ug RNA. TCRdb reprocessed the immunoSEQ multiplex PCR reads via MiXCR and lists one record per CDR3 protein. This table holds 210,000 or so distinct CDR3 sequences, about 94% found once. Material: CD4+ T cells from PBMCs. These receptors came from a human donor with Susac syndrome.

The rearrangement joins TRBV29-1 to TRBJ1-4, with a tentative D call TRBD1 (5 bases). This CDR3 is built from 14 residues. Germline CDR1 SQVTM, CDR2 ANQGSEA. The V and J ends lost 7 bases and 6 bases respectively, with 18 bases between them. The CDR3 here is CSARGTPGDEKLFF. The CDR3 nucleotides are TGCAGCGCCCGAGGGACGCCGGGAGATGAAAAACTGTTTTTT.

In this sample, this clonotype turned up once. V is TRBV7-2 and J is TRBJ2-7, with 7 bases aligning to TRBD2. Per the germline V gene, CDR1 is SGHTA and CDR2 is FQGNSA. Losses at the gene ends were 1 base for V and 6 bases for J; bases not matched to a gene: 3. The CDR3 has 13 amino acids. The CDR3 nucleotides read TGTGCCAGCAGCTTAGTGGGAGGGTTCGAGCAGTACTTC. Protein: CASSLVGGFEQYF.

The rearrangement links TRBV7-2 to TRBJ2-4; D is unresolved. This CDR3 has 15 residues. CDR1 is SGHTA, CDR2 FQGNSA, per germline. Trimming shortened V by 2 bases and J by 0 bases, and 8 bases separated the two germline ends. CDR3 region: CASSLSWTAKNIQYF. Here the CDR3 DNA reads TGTGCCAGCAGCTTATCCTGGACAGCCAAAAACATTCAGTACTTC. The full variable domain, with the rest looked up from reference TRBV7-2 and TRBJ2-4, is GAGVSQSPSNKVTEKGKDVELRCDPISGHTALYWYRQSLGQGLEFLIYFQGNSAPDKSGLPSDRFSAERTGGSVSTLTIQRTQQEDSAVYLCASSLSWTAKNIQYFGAGTRLSVL.

This clonotype was observed once. The gene calls are TRBV20-1 and TRBJ2-7; possibly TRBD1 for D (5 bases). Germline V gives CDR1 DFQATT, CDR2 SNEGSKA (reference sequence). Trimming left V 3 bases short and J 3 bases short, with 9 bases between. This CDR3 is built from 12 residues. CDR3 DNA: TGCAGTGCTAGTAAAGACAGCTACGAGCAGTACTTC. It yields the protein CSASKDSYEQYF.

The chain joins TRBV28 to TRBJ1-5; no clear D gene. V lost 2 bases to trimming and J lost 4 bases, with 12 bases between them. Per germline, CDR1 MDHEN and CDR2 SYDVKM. The CDR3 consists of 15 residues. The CDR3 reads CASSLAGPINQPQHF. As DNA, the CDR3 is TGTGCCAGCAGTTTAGCAGGCCCCATAAATCAGCCCCAGCATTTT.

The rearrangement links TRBV4-3 to TRBJ1-2; no firm D call. The germline V and J ends were trimmed by 0 bases and 4 bases, with 9 bases remaining between them. CDR3 size: 14 residues. The germline V gene has CDR1 LGHNA and CDR2 YSLEER. CDR3 nucleotides: TGCGCCAGCAGCCAAGATCGGGCCACCTATGGCTACACCTTC. Its protein is CASSQDRATYGYTF.

This chain joins TRBV14 and TRBJ2-5; either TRBD1 or TRBD2 may fit D (5 bases each). Looked up from germline, CDR1 is SGHDN and CDR2 is FVKESK. The CDR3 spans 14 residues. Trimming pared 1 base from V and 3 bases from J, leaving 9 bases between. CDR3 in amino acids: CASSQAGTEETQYF. CDR3 nucleotide sequence: TGTGCCAGCAGCCAAGCCGGGACCGAAGAGACCCAGTACTTC.

The chain joins TRBV20-1 to TRBJ1-4; tentatively, D is TRBD1 (5 bases). The length of the CDR3 is 14 residues. Germline CDR1 reads DFQATT; CDR2 reads SNEGSKA (reference sequence). With 5 bases removed from V and 5 bases from J, the gap between germline ends came to 15 bases. CDR3 region: CSALPGTLNEKLFF. CDR3 nucleotide sequence: TGCAGTGCTTTACCGGGGACCCTAAATGAAAAACTGTTTTTT.